A single sample gave rise to the 21 T cell receptor beta chains below, sequenced in a study of T cells after yellow fever vaccination. TCRdb reanalysed the 5' RACE reads using MiXCR and keeps one entry per CDR3 protein. The sample includes 340,000 or so distinct CDR3 sequences, approximately 12% seen only once; the top ten take around 3%. This specimen consisted of CD4+ T cells sorted from PBMCs, obtained 15 days after the yellow fever booster vaccination. These receptors all stem from a man younger than 30 who received the YFV17D yellow fever vaccine.

The chain couples TRBV2 to TRBJ2-7; possible D gene TRBD1, 6 bases. This CDR3 contains 15 residues. The germline gives CDR1 SNHLY, CDR2 FYNNEI. Trimming shortened V by 7 bases and J by 1 base, and 17 bases separated the two germline ends. The CDR3, as DNA: TGTGCCAGCACCACCGGGTGGGGGCAATCCTACGAGCAGTACGTC. Protein product: CASTTGWGQSYEQYV.

This clonotype has just a few counts. CDR3 nucleotide sequence: TGTGCCAGCAGTGAACCTAGGGGCTCGGGAGAGACCCAGTACTTC. It yields the protein CASSEPRGSGETQYF. V gene TRBV25-1 combines with J gene TRBJ2-5; D is possibly TRBD1 (5 bases). Germline-derived CDR1 and CDR2 are MGHDK and SYGVNS. Trimming took off 2 bases at V and 4 bases at J, with 14 bases between the two ends. The CDR3 runs 15 residues.

The rearrangement joins TRBV5-1 to TRBJ1-4; possible D gene TRBD1, 5 bases. Trimming removed 4 bases at V and 7 bases at J, with 23 bases between. The CDR3 length is 17 residues. From germline, CDR1 is SGHRS and CDR2 YFSETQ. The CDR3: CASSGGGIGEYGEKLFF. CDR3 sequence (DNA): TGCGCCAGCAGCGGTGGAGGGATAGGGGAATACGGTGAAAAACTGTTTTTT.

This clonotype was counted only a few times. V is TRBV7-2 and J is TRBJ1-4; 11 bases align to TRBD1. J gave up 7 bases and V 5 bases, and 6 bases lay outside the gene matches. This CDR3 has 15 residues. Germline assignment: CDR1 SGHTA and CDR2 FQGNSA. CDR3 sequence reads: CASSASGTGGEKLFF. CDR3 DNA: TGTGCCAGCAGCGCTTCCGGGACAGGGGGTGAAAAACTGTTTTTT.

The rearrangement uses TRBV20-1 and TRBJ1-2; 7 bases align to TRBD1. Germline V gene lookup returns CDR1 DFQATT and CDR2 SNEGSKA (reference sequence). The CDR3 spans 18 residues. The trim removed 1 base at V and 1 base at J, leaving 15 bases unmatched. CDR3 loop: CSARARDREGYGNYGYTF. The CDR3 nucleotides read TGCAGTGCTAGAGCTCGAGACAGGGAAGGATATGGTAACTATGGCTACACCTTC.

J is TRBJ1-4 and V is TRBV20-1; 7 positions agree with TRBD1. Germline loops: CDR1 DFQATT, CDR2 SNEGSKA (reference sequence). This CDR3 has 15 amino acids. The J segment lost 0 bases and the V segment lost 5 bases, leaving 6 bases of the junction unmatched. In DNA form, the CDR3 reads TGCAGTGCTCACAGGGGTTTTGCAACTAATGAAAAACTGTTTTTT. Its translation is CSAHRGFATNEKLFF.

CDR3 sequence reads: CASSFEAVLNIQYF. CDR3 bases: TGTGCCAGCAGTTTTGAGGCTGTCTTAAACATTCAGTACTTC. V and J are TRBV12-3 or TRBV12-4 and TRBJ2-4; D unclear. This CDR3 region has 14 residues. V dropped 3 bases and J dropped 6 bases, with 12 bases sitting between them.

The chain employs TRBV7-9 and TRBJ2-2; TRBD2 matches at 8 bases. Germline CDR1 and CDR2: SEHNR and FQNEAQ (reference sequence). The CDR3 length is 17 residues. V shed 4 bases, J shed 4 bases, and the junction held 11 bases outside the gene matches. The CDR3 nucleotides are TGTGCCAGCAGCTGGGCCGGGACTAGGACATCCACCGGGGAGCTGTTTTTT. Translated, it gives CASSWAGTRTSTGELFF. Full variable domain (missing parts from reference TRBV7-9 and TRBJ2-2): DTGVSQNPRHKITKRGQNVTFRCDPISEHNRLYWYRQTLGQGPEFLTYFQNEAQLEKSRLLSDRFSAERPKGSFSTLEIQRTEQGDSAMYLCASSWAGTRTSTGELFFGEGSRLTVL.

This clonotype was seen a handful of times. This CDR3 reads CASSKDGAVSPSNQPQHF. CDR3 in DNA: TGTGCCAGCAGCAAAGATGGGGCAGTTAGCCCAAGCAATCAGCCCCAGCATTTT. V is TRBV21-1 and J is TRBJ1-5; TRBD1, the table's D call, was not compared with the DNA. TRBV21-1 is a listed pseudogene. The CDR3 length is 18 residues.

This clonotype was detected ten times or more. This chain connects TRBV18 to TRBJ2-5; 10 bases map to TRBD2. Per germline, CDR1 KGHSH and CDR2 LQKENI. V shed 3 bases and J 2 bases; nucleotides not matched to a gene: 3. The CDR3 is 15 residues long. This CDR3 is CASSPRTSGQETQYF. The CDR3 coding sequence is TGTGCCAGCTCACCTAGGACTAGCGGTCAAGAGACCCAGTACTTC.

Only a few counts were recorded for this clonotype. The chain is built from TRBV20-1 and TRBJ2-7, with 9 bases fitting TRBD2. This CDR3 is built from 16 residues. CDR1 DFQATT and CDR2 SNEGSKA come from the germline V gene (reference sequence). Germline trimming cut 2 bases from V and 6 bases from J; bases unmatched to any gene: 14. The CDR3 bases are TGCAGTGCTAGAACGTTGCCGGGACTAGCTACTGGCGAGCAGTACTTC. Amino acid sequence: CSARTLPGLATGEQYF.

This clonotype showed up just a few times. V gene TRBV18 combines with J gene TRBJ2-7; 9 positions match TRBD1. V was clipped by 6 bases and J by 2 bases; unmatched bases: 5. The CDR3 has 14 residues. Germline V CDR1 and CDR2: KGHSH, LQKENI. The CDR3 region is CASSSGTGPYEQYV. The CDR3 DNA reads as TGTGCCAGCTCGTCCGGGACAGGGCCCTACGAGCAGTACGTC.

This clonotype was recorded a few times. The chain employs TRBV20-1 and TRBJ2-5; D is uncertain. The CDR3 runs to 12 residues. The germline gives CDR1 DFQATT, CDR2 SNEGSKA (reference sequence). Trimming left V 3 bases short and J 7 bases short, with 12 bases between. CDR3 DNA: TGCAGTGCTAGGGAAGTGGGGTGGACCCAGTACTTC. It translates to CSAREVGWTQYF.

This clonotype has more than one count but fewer than ten. V and J are TRBV5-5 and TRBJ2-3, with 9 positions matching TRBD1. V shed 4 bases, J shed 3 bases, and the junction held 9 bases outside the gene matches. The germline V gene has CDR1 SGHKS and CDR2 YYEKEE (reference sequence). This CDR3 is 16 amino acids long. CDR3 residues: CASSSLQGQGTDTQYF. For the CDR3, the DNA is TGTGCCAGCAGCAGTCTTCAGGGACAGGGAACAGATACGCAGTATTTT.

The chain recombines TRBV4-3 with TRBJ1-1; possibly TRBD1 for D (5 bases). Germline lookup yields CDR1 LGHNA and CDR2 YSLEER. The V end was cut by 1 base, the J end by 7 bases, with 22 bases between. This CDR3 has 17 amino acids. CDR3 in amino acids: CASSQGRLPGTADEAFF. The CDR3 region has the DNA TGCGCCAGCAGCCAAGGAAGACTCCCAGGGACTGCCGATGAAGCTTTCTTT.

At least ten counts were recorded for this clonotype. This sequence joins TRBV27 and TRBJ1-1; possible D gene TRBD1, 5 bases. The CDR3 contains 18 residues. In germline, CDR1 is MNHEY, CDR2 SMNVEV (reference sequence). V was trimmed by 6 bases and J by 2 bases, leaving 25 bases between them. CDR3 DNA: TGTGCCAGCAGGCCCTTCACCCCCAGGTTGGGGGGAAACACTGAAGCTTTCTTT. It codes for CASRPFTPRLGGNTEAFF.

V and J are TRBV12-3 or TRBV12-4 and TRBJ1-1; no reliable D call. V was trimmed by 2 bases and J by 4 bases, leaving 11 bases between them. CDR3 length: 14 amino acids. The CDR3 DNA is TGTGCCAGCAGTTTAAGTTCCTCTAGCACTGAAGCTTTCTTT. This translates into CASSLSSSSTEAFF.

Details on this clonotype: This could be a read error, since a much larger clone is one nucleotide away. V usage is TRBV7-9 and J usage is TRBJ1-1; 9 bases match TRBD1. Germline V gene data show CDR1 as SEHNR and CDR2 as FQNEAQ (reference sequence). The ends lost 5 bases at V and 4 bases at J; junction bases unmatched: 2. The CDR3 has 13 amino acids. The chain's CDR3 is CASSAQGATEAFF. Here the CDR3 DNA reads TGTGCCAGCAGCGCACAGGGGGCCACTGAAGCTTTCTTT. Supplemented by reference TRBV7-9 and TRBJ1-1, the full variable domain reads DTGVSQNPRHKITKRGQNVTFRCDPISEHNRLYWYRQTLGQGPEFLTYFQNEAQLEKSRLLSDRFSAERPKGSFSTLEIQRTEQGDSAMYLCASSAQGATEAFFGQGTRLTVV.

This clonotype was observed a handful of times. The genes are TRBV2 and TRBJ2-5; the D is unclear. The CDR3 covers 14 residues. V was trimmed by 4 bases and J by 2 bases, leaving 11 bases between them. Per the germline V gene, CDR1 is SNHLY and CDR2 is FYNNEI. The CDR3 nucleotides are TGTGCCAGCAGTGGTTTGGTCCGGCAAGAGACCCAGTACTTC. Encoded protein: CASSGLVRQETQYF.

The rearrangement uses TRBV5-1 and TRBJ2-5; 9 bases line up with TRBD2. The CDR3 length is 16 residues. In germline, CDR1 is SGHRS, CDR2 YFSETQ. V dropped 1 base and J dropped 1; count of bases not matched to a gene: 5. The CDR3 loop is CASSLPPSGAQETQYF. The CDR3 DNA follows: TGCGCCAGCAGCTTGCCGCCTAGCGGGGCCCAAGAGACCCAGTACTTC.

This clonotype has just a few counts. This chain joins TRBV20-1 and TRBJ1-5; D possibly corresponds to TRBD1 (5 bases). V gave up 3 bases and J gave up 6 bases, with 21 bases separating them. This CDR3 is built from 16 residues. Germline loops: CDR1 DFQATT, CDR2 SNEGSKA (reference sequence). This chain's CDR3 is CSASPQGSGSGQPQHF. Written as DNA, the CDR3 is TGCAGTGCTAGCCCCCAGGGCTCGGGAAGCGGTCAGCCCCAGCATTTT.